This T cell receptor beta chain is drawn from a study of cytomegalovirus exposure and HLA in healthy donors (dated by TCRdb to the late 2010s). For context, the study as a whole: An earlier analysis of about 560 of the donors reported 276 Gb of sequence data and 90 million to 120 million unique TCR beta sequences obtained from about 170 million T cells. Of the 398 genotyped donors, approximately 82% fell in the genetic ancestry cluster associated with self-reported Caucasian donors. An earlier analysis of 450 to 750 of the donors used high-throughput TCR beta sequencing to judge whether each TCR beta V gene segment behaved as functional or pseudogenic. Typing coverage differed by locus: A, B, C, DRB1 and DQB1 were typed in about 620-630 donors, DQA1 in 522, DPA1 in around 610, and DPB1 in just under 480. Rather than drawing on any new phenotypic data, the later analysis identified candidate immune exposures from TCR beta sequences and the way those sequences occurred across donors. A few DR-DQ haplotypes were treated as single units for association and clustering because of strong linkage in the cohort. The study aimed to test whether cataloging public T cell receptors could reveal signatures of past pathogen exposure. Genome-wide SNP genotypes for about 65% of the roughly 700 donors were used in a later genetic analysis, which treated that subset as a discovery cohort. Class I and class II HLA loci were covered by the typing at four-digit resolution. To predict cytomegalovirus infection status, the study combined high-throughput TCR immunosequencing, statistical association of individual TCRs with disease status, and machine learning. All discovery cohort repertoires had been generated on a single sequencing platform. Along with the approximately 650-subject first cohort, a separate validation cohort of over a hundred different subjects was used. To study patterns of TCR occurrence, a later analysis re-analyzed previously published TCR beta repertoires from hundreds of donors and added high-resolution HLA genotyping. An early release covering roughly 600 HLA-typed donors comprised about 310 gigabases of sequencing data and around 85 million unique TCR sequences. The study used immunosequencing to profile the T cell repertoires of around 600 subjects and linked those repertoires to cytomegalovirus serostatus. Among several hundred genotyped donors of the cohort, an average of roughly 230,000 unique TCR beta nucleotide sequences was sequenced per donor, of which 15% to 20% were non-productive. Donor age, sex, ethnicity and CMV serostatus were compiled together with the repertoire data.

The CDR3 covers 13 residues, taking in both the cysteine and the phenylalanine. Left in the record is the CDR3 DNA by itself, 39 bases read in frame from the first base. CDR1 and CDR2 are drawn from the germline V gene: SNHLY, FYNNEI. As for this clone: Its cognate antigen has yet to be identified. Base quality data are lacking; no much larger clone is found one base away.

What the work shows at the level of the full study, not this receptor alone: A later analysis reported that several top co-occurrence clusters appeared linked to parvovirus B19, influenza, CMV and Epstein-Barr virus. A few of the identified cytomegalovirus-associated TCR beta chains were confirmed in vitro to be specific for cytomegalovirus antigens. When HLA alleles, especially DR and DQ, strongly co-occurred, attributing TCR associations to individual alleles was difficult. In a later analysis, HLA-associated TCR beta chains showed more clonal expansion and lower generation probabilities than non-associated chains that were equally common. A cluster of highly shared sequence variants was judged likely to represent a technical artifact of the sequencing pipeline. In a later genetic analysis, a missense DCLRE1C variant was associated with V-gene and J-gene trimming of TCR beta chains, and the association was replicated in an independent cohort. In a later genetic analysis, fewer N-insertions in productive TCRs were reported among donors in an Asian-associated ancestry cluster than the 666-donor mean. Some IMGT-functional V segments, including TRBV6-2 and TRBV6-3, could not be distinguished by the 87-base-pair reads and were therefore excluded. Roughly 15 rarely observed V segments, including chromosome 9 orphons, were excluded from the earlier analysis of almost 600 of the donors because counts were too low. A later analysis found that TCR association rates varied across HLA loci, with DRB1 alleles showing the most associated TCRs and HLA-C alleles the fewest. Most TCR sequences were seen in very few donors, while some public TCRs were found in many individuals. Most CMV-associated TCR beta chains appeared to be HLA-restricted in a later analysis, and the HLA associations seemed to be driven largely by CMV exposure. In this cohort, only TCR beta chains were sequenced, and detectable features were limited by the absence of alpha or paired-chain data. The study listed approximately 150 TCR beta chains as associated with cytomegalovirus. A further reported finding was that TCR beta sequences accurately predicted the HLA-A and HLA-B alleles for most subjects in the first cohort. Because some donors lacked HLA typing at each locus, the association tests relied only on the typed subset. Sequencing depth was assumed to be roughly uniform across donors in the presence/absence analyses, though that assumption may not hold. In an earlier analysis of under 600 of the donors, most TCR beta V segments were observed in productive rearrangements about 90% or about 30% of the time, broadly matching IMGT annotations. CMV serostatus was the only immune exposure information available for the cohort. Correlated functional status among segregating V segments might reflect linkage disequilibrium, but an unknown experimental factor could not be ruled out. The authors suggested that the approach could potentially be extended to other disease states and immunological phenotypes. Cytomegalovirus status was reported to be diagnosed by the classifier with high specificity and sensitivity in both the original and validation cohorts. Specific HLA alleles were associated with some 15,000 TCR beta sequences at a false discovery rate of 0.05 in a later analysis.

The library came from the immunoSEQ multiplex PCR assay. For the multiplex PCR, a mixture combining 60 forward primers for TCR Vbeta segments and 13 reverse primers for TCR Jbeta segments was used. The CDR3 region of rearranged TCR beta genes was amplified from genomic DNA with a multiplex PCR assay. The Illumina HiSeq System was used to sequence the amplified TCR beta libraries as 87-base-pair reads. The original pipeline was this. In a later analysis, 77 million or so unique TCR beta chains were counted across the 666 repertoires, and roughly 11 million of these chains were shared by at least two donors. A nearest-neighbor algorithm error-corrected the raw reads and collapsed the reads into unique sequences, merging closely related sequences to remove PCR and sequencing errors. Alignment of CDR3 sequences to IMGT reference sequences was used to assign V, D and J gene segments. For a sequence to be retained, a match of at least six nucleotides to both a V gene segment and a J gene segment was required. A rearrangement counted as productive if the CDR3 had no stop codons and remained in frame with V and J, and every other rearrangement counted as non-productive. CDR3 was defined by IMGT convention, running from the second conserved V-encoded cysteine to the conserved J-encoded phenylalanine. In an earlier analysis of roughly 580 of the donors, sequences lacking an unambiguous match to a single V gene segment were excluded. In an earlier analysis of several hundred of the donors, V segments were called functional above 56.7% productive rearrangements and were called segregating when the between-donor standard deviation exceeded 5%. A statistical classification framework was built for diagnosing cytomegalovirus status from the catalog of TCR beta chain sequences. A later analysis assigned V and J genes by comparing TCR nucleotide sequences with IMGT/GENE-DB human TR gene sequences. In a later analysis, CDR3 sequences and most-parsimonious VDJ recombination scenarios were assigned using the TCRdist pipeline. In a later analysis, each TCR beta chain was defined by its CDR3 amino acid sequence together with its V-gene family, and reads without a unique V-gene family were excluded. In a later analysis, 450 to 600 highly shared, low-generation-probability nucleotide sequences were removed to address suspected cross-contamination and a sequencing artifact. A later analysis calculated a clonal expansion index for each public chain from normalized within-repertoire ranks of inferred template counts. In a later analysis, generation probabilities were computed using a VDJ recombination model fitted to out-of-frame rearrangements, and the results were checked against IGoR. In a later analysis, TCR-TCR, TCR-HLA and TCR-CMV co-occurrence was scored with hypergeometric tests, and a repertoire-size bias correction was applied to TCR pairs. A later analysis estimated false discovery rates by permuting HLA or CMV assignments 20 times. In a later analysis, co-occurring TCRs were grouped using DBSCAN, and TCRdist sequence similarity was added for clustering within HLA-allele-positive subsets. Repertoires with fewer than 30,000 or more than 120,000 public chains, plus five repertoires with anomalous nucleotide sharing, were excluded from co-occurrence clustering. Drawn from immuneACCESS, this table holds only the in-frame rearrangements with V and J called that TCRdb kept. Clones are partly lost; checked studies trace under half to an unresolved V gene and leave the rest unexplained. Clonal size and the V and J genes are those of that table, whereas D and trimming came from the DNA. Present in this sample are more than 95,000 clones, roughly 85% of which were seen just once. The ten largest account for roughly 6.2% of the sample.

The cohort comprised 710 or so healthy bone marrow donors. At the time of sampling, every cohort member was nominally healthy, though immune exposures that went unrecorded were likely present. The donor was CMV seropositive and was included in the group of 270 or so seropositive cohort members. A peripheral blood sample was provided by each donor, and peripheral blood mononuclear cells were used for TCR beta sequencing. The Qiagen DNeasy Blood Extraction Kit was used to extract genomic DNA from the blood cell samples. The source material was PBMCs. In this chain, TRBV2 is recombined with TRBJ1-6; a tentative D match to TRBD1 spans 6 bases. This receptor was obtained from a man aged 55-75 years in good health and CMV-seropositive. The DNA sequence reads TGTGCTGGGGGGGCCGGGCGCAATTCACCCCTCCACTTT. Its protein is CAGGAGRNSPLHF. Extended through the reference TRBV2 and TRBJ1-6 proteins, this CDR3 yields the full variable domain: EPEVTQTPSHQVTQMGQEVILRCVPISNHLYFYWYRQILGQKVEFLVSFYNNEISEKSEIFDDQFSVERPDGSNFTLKIRSTKLEDSAMYFCAGGAGRNSPLHFGNGTRLTVT.